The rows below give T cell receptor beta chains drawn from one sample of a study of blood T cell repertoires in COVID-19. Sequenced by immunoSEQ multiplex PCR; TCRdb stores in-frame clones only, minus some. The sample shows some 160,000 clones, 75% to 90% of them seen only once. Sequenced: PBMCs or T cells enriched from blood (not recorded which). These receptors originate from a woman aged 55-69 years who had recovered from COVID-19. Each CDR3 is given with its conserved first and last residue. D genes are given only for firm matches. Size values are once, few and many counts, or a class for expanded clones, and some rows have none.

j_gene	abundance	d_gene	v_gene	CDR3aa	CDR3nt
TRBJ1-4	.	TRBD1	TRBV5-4	CASSNAAGGPYNEKLFF	TGTGCCAGCAGCAATGCCGCAGGGGGGCCTTATAATGAAAAACTGTTTTTT
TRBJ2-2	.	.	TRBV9	CASRQGSANTGELFF	TGTGCCAGCAGGCAGGGATCCGCGAACACCGGGGAGCTGTTTTTT
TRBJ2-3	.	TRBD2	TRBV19	CASSMVRGVPLGTDTQYF	TGTGCCAGTAGTATGGTGCGGGGGGTGCCCCTTGGCACAGATACGCAGTATTTT
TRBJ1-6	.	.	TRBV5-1	CASSLGAGYNSPLHF	TGCGCCAGCAGCTTAGGTGCGGGCTATAATTCACCCCTCCACTTT
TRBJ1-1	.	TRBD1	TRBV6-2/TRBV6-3	CASSYSRTGTGNTEAFF	TGTGCCAGCAGTTACTCGAGAACAGGGACAGGGAACACTGAAGCTTTCTTT
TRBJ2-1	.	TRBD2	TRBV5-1	CASSFGGADNEQFF	TGCGCCAGCAGCTTCGGGGGGGCAGACAATGAGCAGTTCTTC
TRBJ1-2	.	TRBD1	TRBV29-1	CSVGTGGVARGYTF	TGCAGCGTTGGGACAGGGGGAGTAGCTAGAGGCTACACCTTC
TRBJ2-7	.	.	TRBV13	CASSPPLGRDYEQYF	TGTGCCAGCAGCCCCCCGTTGGGGCGGGACTACGAGCAGTACTTC
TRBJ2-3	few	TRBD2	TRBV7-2	CASSFQRGGRDTQYF	TGTGCCAGCAGCTTCCAGCGGGGGGGCCGGGATACGCAGTATTTT
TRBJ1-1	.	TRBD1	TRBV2	CASSYDRGQGTEAFF	TGTGCCAGCAGTTACGACAGGGGGCAAGGCACTGAAGCTTTCTTT
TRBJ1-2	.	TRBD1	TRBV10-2	CASAVAGTGLYGYTF	TGCGCCAGCGCGGTCGCCGGGACAGGGCTCTATGGCTACACCTTC